Following are 28 T cell receptor beta chains from one sample sequenced in a study of control samples from healthy donors and cancer patients. Some clones are missing from TCRdb's copy, which holds only in-frame ones; the method was immunoSEQ multiplex PCR. The table shows some 80,000 clones, with under 90% occurring only once. Sequencing was carried out using blood. The receptors derive from a man in his fifties or sixties in good health.

This clone was found a few times. The CDR3: CASQRGTNTGELFF. As DNA, the CDR3 is TGTGCCAGCCAGCGGGGGACGAACACCGGGGAGCTGTTTTTT. The chain couples TRBV19 to TRBJ2-2, with TRBD2 matching 8 bases. After removal of 9 bases from V and 0 bases from J, the junction contained 3 bases not matched to a gene. The germline V gene has CDR1 LNHDA and CDR2 SQIVND (reference sequence). This CDR3 spans 14 amino acids.

The rearrangement joins TRBV11-2 to TRBJ2-3, with 8 positions matching TRBD1. There are 14 residues in the CDR3. CDR1 and CDR2 from the germline V gene are SGHAT and FQNNGV. V lost 6 bases, J lost 5 bases, and 7 bases stayed unmatched. This CDR3 reads CASSYSDREDTQYF. DNA for the CDR3: TGTGCCAGCAGTTATTCGGACAGGGAAGATACGCAGTATTTT.

The chain joins TRBV28 to TRBJ1-6, with D tentatively TRBD1 (5 bases). The CDR3 spans 16 residues. Germline V CDR1 and CDR2: MDHEN, SYDVKM. The ends were cut back, 4 bases at V and 9 bases at J, with 19 bases in the middle. CDR3 residues: CASSSRVGTTSSPLHF. The CDR3 nucleotides are TGTGCCAGCAGTTCGAGGGTCGGGACGACCAGTTCACCCCTCCACTTT.

This clone was found once. The rearrangement joins TRBV6-5 to TRBJ2-7; 7 bases are shared with TRBD1. Germline V lookup: CDR1 MNHEY, CDR2 SVGAGI. The CDR3 has 12 amino acids. V lost 10 bases and J lost 2; bases outside the gene matches: 5. The CDR3 spells CATRTGPYEQYF. The DNA for the CDR3 is TGTGCCACTAGGACAGGCCCCTACGAGCAGTACTTC.

This clone was found once. This chain connects TRBV13 to TRBJ1-2; no reliable D call. CDR3 length equals 14 residues. V was clipped by 4 bases and J by 4 bases, with 13 bases between them. CDR1 and CDR2 (germline): PRHDT, FYEKMQ (reference sequence). The CDR3 loop is CASSSLWQTYGYTF. The CDR3 coding sequence is TGTGCCAGCAGCTCGCTGTGGCAGACCTATGGCTACACCTTC.

The rearrangement uses TRBV5-1 and TRBJ2-7; 9 positions agree with TRBD1. The CDR3 loop spans 15 amino acids. Germline CDR1 SGHRS, CDR2 YFSETQ. After removal of 5 bases from V and 4 bases from J, the junction contained 10 bases not matched to a gene. Here the CDR3 reads CASRPAGTGFYEQYF. CDR3 coding DNA: TGCGCCAGCAGACCGGCCGGGACAGGGTTTTACGAGCAGTACTTC.

The CDR3 here is CATRGTGGFSNQPQHF. For the CDR3, the DNA is TGTGCCACCAGGGGGACAGGGGGGTTTAGCAATCAGCCCCAGCATTTT. The V gene is TRBV15, the J gene TRBJ1-5; 11 nucleotides line up with TRBD1. CDR1 and CDR2 (germline): LNHNV, YYDKDF (reference sequence). The CDR3 is made up of 16 amino acids. Trimming removed 6 bases from V and 0 bases from J; junction bases left unmatched: 4.

The chain links TRBV9 to TRBJ1-1; a weak D match, TRBD1 (5 bases). Germline loops: CDR1 SGDLS, CDR2 YYNGEE. V was cut by 1 base and J by 4 bases, with 14 bases left in between. This CDR3 has 15 residues. CDR3 bases: TGTGCCAGCAGCGTATTACCACAGGAAGTCACTGAAGCTTTCTTT. It specifies CASSVLPQEVTEAFF.

The J gene is TRBJ1-1, the V gene TRBV7-8; D might be TRBD1 (5 bases). Per the germline V gene, CDR1 is SGHVS and CDR2 is FQNEAQ. Trimming removed 6 bases from V and 0 bases from J, with 11 bases in between. This CDR3 comprises 14 residues. This CDR3 reads CASRPGTLNTEAFF. For the CDR3, the DNA is TGTGCCAGCAGACCCGGGACTCTGAACACTGAAGCTTTCTTT.

This rearrangement joins TRBV6-5 to TRBJ1-5, with D uncertain. In germline, CDR1 is MNHEY, CDR2 SVGAGI. CDR3 size: 15 residues. Trimming removed 6 bases at V and 0 bases at J, with 12 bases between. The CDR3: CASSPDGNSNQPQHF. In DNA, the CDR3 is TGTGCCAGCAGCCCCGACGGGAATAGCAATCAGCCCCAGCATTTT.

The chain carries TRBV6-5 and TRBJ2-3; TRBD2 agrees at 8 bases. J was trimmed by 1 base and V by 8 bases; bases with no gene match: 8. Germline-derived CDR1 and CDR2 are MNHEY and SVGAGI. The CDR3 runs to 15 residues. The CDR3 here is CASLGLVMGTDTQYF. For the CDR3, the DNA is TGTGCCAGCTTGGGACTAGTAATGGGCACAGATACGCAGTATTTT.

This chain joins TRBV19 and TRBJ1-4; D might be TRBD1 (5 bases). Deletions cut 6 bases from V and 8 bases from J, with 19 bases between. This CDR3 region has 15 residues. Germline values: CDR1 LNHDA, CDR2 SQIVND (reference sequence). The CDR3 region is CASRLPGSGGEKLFF. CDR3 bases: TGTGCCAGTAGGTTACCGGGATCCGGGGGAGAAAAACTGTTTTTT.

This clone was picked up a small number of times. The chain employs TRBV4-2 and TRBJ1-5; no clear D gene. Germline V CDR1 and CDR2: LGHNA, YNFKEQ. The CDR3 contains 12 residues. V was trimmed by 0 bases and J by 3 bases, leaving 0 bases between them. The CDR3 sequence is CASSQDNQPQHF. The CDR3 bases are TGTGCCAGCAGCCAAGACAATCAGCCCCAGCATTTT.

The V call is TRBV7-9, the J call TRBJ1-4; 8 nucleotides match TRBD1. Germline lookup yields CDR1 SEHNR and CDR2 FQNEAQ (reference sequence). The CDR3 spans 16 residues. Trimming took 5 bases from V and 8 from J; bases not matched to a gene: 13. Here the CDR3 reads CASSPPPGQAWEKLFF. The CDR3 DNA reads TGTGCCAGCAGCCCGCCCCCGGGACAGGCCTGGGAAAAACTGTTTTTT.

This clone was counted once. The rearrangement uses TRBV9 and TRBJ1-2; D uncertain. The CDR3 sequence is 15 residues long. Germline V gene data show CDR1 as SGDLS and CDR2 as YYNGEE. V was pared by 4 bases and J by 5 bases, with 18 bases between. In DNA form, the CDR3 reads TGTGCCAGCAGCCCACAGAGAGGACCTAGGTATGGCTACACCTTC. Protein: CASSPQRGPRYGYTF.

Only one count was recorded for this clone. Other DNA variants within this sample encode the same CDR3. This chain links TRBV5-1 with TRBJ1-2; D is unresolved. The length of the CDR3 is 14 residues. In germline, CDR1 is SGHRS, CDR2 YFSETQ. V was clipped by 0 bases and J by 8 bases, with 14 bases between them. In DNA, the CDR3 is TGCGCCAGCAGCTTGGATCTGGTTAGCTACGGCTACACCTTC. Translating gives CASSLDLVSYGYTF.

CDR3 coding DNA: TGTGCCAGCAGCAAGGACCCGACAGGGGAAAATGAGCAGTTCTTC. It is translated as CASSKDPTGENEQFF. The chain couples TRBV11-2 to TRBJ2-1; 8 nucleotides align to TRBD1. The V segment lost 5 bases and the J segment 7 bases; nucleotides outside the gene matches: 10. This CDR3 is built from 15 residues. The germline V gene encodes CDR1 SGHAT and CDR2 FQNNGV. Based on the CDR3 plus reference TRBV11-2 and TRBJ2-1, the full variable domain is EAGVAQSPRYKIIEKRQSVAFWCNPISGHATLYWYQQILGQGPKLLIQFQNNGVVDDSQLPKDRFSAERLKGVDSTLKIQPAKLEDSAVYLCASSKDPTGENEQFFGPGTRLTVL.

The chain couples TRBV5-1 to TRBJ1-6, with D possibly matching TRBD1 (5 bases). V was cut by 2 bases and J by 8 bases, with 11 bases left in between. The CDR3 length is 14 residues. Germline loops: CDR1 SGHRS, CDR2 YFSETQ. CDR3 residues: CASSFDSLYSPLHF. CDR3 bases: TGCGCCAGCAGCTTTGACAGTCTTTATTCACCCCTCCACTTT.

The chain uses TRBV11-2 and TRBJ2-1; 7 bases agree with TRBD1. CDR1 is SGHAT, CDR2 FQNNGV, per germline. There are 15 residues in the CDR3. The V segment lost 5 bases and the J segment 7 bases; nucleotides outside the gene matches: 11. This CDR3 reads CASSQRTGEGNEQFF. The CDR3 bases are TGTGCCAGCAGCCAAAGGACAGGAGAGGGAAATGAGCAGTTCTTC. Complete variable domain (other parts from reference TRBV11-2 and TRBJ2-1): EAGVAQSPRYKIIEKRQSVAFWCNPISGHATLYWYQQILGQGPKLLIQFQNNGVVDDSQLPKDRFSAERLKGVDSTLKIQPAKLEDSAVYLCASSQRTGEGNEQFFGPGTRLTVL.

The genes are TRBV6-6 and TRBJ2-7; a weak D match, TRBD1 (6 bases). The ends were cut back, 10 bases at V and 3 bases at J, with 10 bases in the middle. The germline gives CDR1 MNHNY, CDR2 SVGAGI (reference sequence). The CDR3 sequence is 11 residues long. Here the CDR3 DNA reads TGTGCCACATACAGGGACTACGAGCAGTACTTC. Translated: CATYRDYEQYF.

The chain employs TRBV9 and TRBJ1-1; 8 bases match TRBD1. The CDR3 is 15 residues long. Germline CDR1 and CDR2: SGDLS and YYNGEE. J lost 4 bases, V lost 5 bases, and 10 bases had no gene match. In nucleotides, the CDR3 is TGTGCCAGCAGTTTGGCAGGGGGCTCGACCACTGAAGCTTTCTTT. Translation: CASSLAGGSTTEAFF.

This chain connects TRBV5-1 to TRBJ1-2, with D tentatively TRBD1 (5 bases). The CDR3 sequence is 13 residues long. V was clipped by 3 bases and J by 6 bases, with 12 bases between them. Germline V gene lookup returns CDR1 SGHRS and CDR2 YFSETQ. This chain's CDR3 is CASSYGEGNGYTF. Written as DNA, the CDR3 is TGCGCCAGCAGCTACGGAGAGGGGAATGGCTACACCTTC. Drawing the rest from reference TRBV5-1 and TRBJ1-2, the complete variable domain is KAGVTQTPRYLIKTRGQQVTLSCSPISGHRSVSWYQQTPGQGLQFLFEYFSETQRNKGNFPGRFSGRQFSNSRSEMNVSTLELGDSALYLCASSYGEGNGYTFGSGTRLTVV.

In this sample, this clone turned up a few times. This sequence joins TRBV5-1 and TRBJ1-2; possibly TRBD1 for D (5 bases). CDR1 SGHRS and CDR2 YFSETQ come from the germline V gene. Trimming cost V 5 bases and J 2 bases, with 10 bases left between them. The CDR3 length is 13 residues. The CDR3 region is CASSKGTNYGYTF. In DNA form, the CDR3 reads TGCGCCAGCAGTAAAGGGACCAACTATGGCTACACCTTC.

With regard to this clone: At the DNA level, this CDR3 is encoded by other sequences in the same sample as well. Here the CDR3 reads CASSASGQRNTEAFF. The CDR3 DNA follows: TGTGCCAGCAGTGCCTCGGGACAAAGGAACACTGAAGCTTTCTTT. This chain uses TRBV6-1 with TRBJ1-1; possibly TRBD1 for D (6 bases). This CDR3 region has 15 residues. CDR1 MNHNS and CDR2 SASEGT come from the germline V gene. The ends were cut back, 4 bases at V and 1 base at J, with 13 bases in the middle.

This clone was observed once. This CDR3 reads CASSSTGTGSPDTQYF. CDR3 sequence (DNA): TGTGCCAGCAGTTCCACCGGGACAGGGTCCCCAGATACGCAGTATTTT. V usage is TRBV27 and J usage is TRBJ2-3; 9 bases are shared with TRBD1. Germline CDR1 and CDR2: MNHEY and SMNVEV (reference sequence). The CDR3 is 16 amino acids. The junction had 9 bases not matched to a gene; V was cut back by 4 bases and J by 4 bases.

The chain uses TRBV6-5 and TRBJ1-3; D is undetermined. Trimming stripped 8 bases from V and 3 bases from J, with 11 bases between. The germline V gene encodes CDR1 MNHEY and CDR2 SVGAGI. This CDR3 has 13 amino acids. The CDR3 here is CASEKSSGNTIYF. In nucleotides, the CDR3 is TGTGCCAGCGAGAAATCAAGTGGAAACACCATATATTTT.

The J gene is TRBJ2-5, the V gene TRBV5-1, with 7 positions matching TRBD2. V was clipped by 4 bases and J by 4 bases; unmatched bases: 7. Germline V gene data show CDR1 as SGHRS and CDR2 as YFSETQ. There are 14 residues in the CDR3. CDR3 residues: CASSRWGEGETQYF. DNA of the CDR3: TGCGCCAGCAGCCGATGGGGGGAGGGAGAGACCCAGTACTTC. Full variable domain (outside the CDR3, taken from reference TRBV5-1 and TRBJ2-5): KAGVTQTPRYLIKTRGQQVTLSCSPISGHRSVSWYQQTPGQGLQFLFEYFSETQRNKGNFPGRFSGRQFSNSRSEMNVSTLELGDSALYLCASSRWGEGETQYFGPGTRLLVL.

This clone was picked up one time. The chain carries TRBV11-2 and TRBJ1-5; D is undetermined. The CDR3 consists of 17 residues. Trimming cost V 1 base and J 5 bases, with 18 bases left between them. Per germline, CDR1 SGHAT and CDR2 FQNNGV. The CDR3 coding sequence is TGTGCCAGCAGCTTAGGGACCGGGGATCGGCGTTATCAGCCCCAGCATTTT. Amino acid sequence: CASSLGTGDRRYQPQHF. The whole variable domain, filled in from reference TRBV11-2 and TRBJ1-5, reads EAGVAQSPRYKIIEKRQSVAFWCNPISGHATLYWYQQILGQGPKLLIQFQNNGVVDDSQLPKDRFSAERLKGVDSTLKIQPAKLEDSAVYLCASSLGTGDRRYQPQHFGDGTRLSIL.